Listed below are T cell receptor beta chains from one sample, sequenced in a study of PD-L1 blockade in urothelial cancer. Profiled with immunoSEQ multiplex PCR; TCRdb holds only in-frame clones, not every one. The sample lists approximately 47,000 clones, around 86% occurring once. Sequenced here: PBMCs, sampled around atezolizumab (anti-PD-L1) treatment. The origin of the receptors is a man aged 45 to 65 with urothelial cancer. The CDR3 runs from the conserved cysteine through the conserved F or W. A D gene is named only where the DNA matches it firmly. The listing skips clone size in some rows; elsewhere it reads once, few, many or a size class.

>NA|TRBJ1-4|TRBV7-9|NA
TGTGCCAGCAGCTTAGCGGAGGCAACTAATGAAAAACTGTTTTTT
CASSLAEATNEKLFF
>NA|TRBJ1-5|TRBV19|NA
TGTGCCAGTACCTCACAGGTGAGCAATCAGCCCCAGCATTTT
CASTSQVSNQPQHF
>NA|TRBJ1-2|TRBV11-1|few
TGTGCCGTAGAACAGGGACCTAACTATGGCTACACCTTC
CAVEQGPNYGYTF
>NA|TRBJ2-1|TRBV4-2|NA
TGTGCCAGCAGCCTCCAGCGCACCGGGGGACCCTACAATGAGCAGTTCTTC
CASSLQRTGGPYNEQFF
>TRBD1|TRBJ1-2|TRBV5-1|NA
TGCGCCAGCAGCTTTACAGGGGGTTCCCCCCAGGGTGGCTACACCTTC
CASSFTGGSPQGGYTF
>NA|TRBJ1-1|TRBV6-1|NA
TGTGCCAGCAGTGCTGGTAGGGGCCCGAACACTGAAGCTTTCTTT
CASSAGRGPNTEAFF
>TRBD1|TRBJ1-2|TRBV5-4|NA
TGTGCCAGCAGCTTGGCAGGGGGCAACTATGGCTACACCTTC
CASSLAGGNYGYTF
>NA|TRBJ1-6|TRBV7-9|NA
TGTGCCAGCAGCGACAGCATCCCTGGGGATTCACCCCTCCACTTT
CASSDSIPGDSPLHF
>TRBD1|TRBJ1-4|TRBV10-3|NA
TGTGCCATCGGCACGGCCGGGACAGGGAATGAGAAACTGTTTTTT
CAIGTAGTGNEKLFF
>TRBD2|TRBJ2-1|TRBV4-1|NA
TGCGCCAGCAGCCAAGCCTCCTCTAGCGGGAGTTGGGATGAGCAGTTCTTC
CASSQASSSGSWDEQFF
>TRBD1|TRBJ1-2|TRBV5-1|NA
TGCGCCAGCAGCTTGGTAACAGGGGTAGATGGCTACACCTTC
CASSLVTGVDGYTF
>NA|TRBJ1-6|TRBV10-2|NA
TGCGCCAGCACCGGGGACTCCTATAATTCACCCCTCCACTTT
CASTGDSYNSPLHF
>NA|TRBJ2-2|TRBV6-1|few
TGTGCCAGCAGTGAAGGTTACTTCGGGGAGCTGTTTTTT
CASSEGYFGELFF
>NA|TRBJ1-2|TRBV6-5|NA
TGCGCCAGCAGCCAAAACCACAGGGCCTATGGCTACACCTTC
CASSQNHRAYGYTF
>TRBD1|TRBJ1-1|TRBV5-1|NA
TGCGCCAGCAGCTTACAGGGGGCGCGTGGGAACACTGAAGCTTTCTTT
CASSLQGARGNTEAFF
>TRBD1|TRBJ2-2|TRBV19|NA
TGTGCCAGTAGCCAATCCGGGACAGGGGTGAACGGGGAGCTGTTTTTT
CASSQSGTGVNGELFF
>NA|TRBJ2-2|TRBV2|NA
TGTGCCAGCAGCCCCCGCCCGGCACAGGGTGGGATCGTGTTTTTT
CASSPRPAQGGIVFF
>TRBD1|TRBJ1-3|TRBV10-2|NA
TGCGCCAGCAGAGACGACAGGGCCTCTGGAAACACCATATATTTT
CASRDDRASGNTIYF
>TRBD2|TRBJ2-1|TRBV9|NA
TGTGCCAGCAGCGTAAACCCTAGCGGGAGTAGCTCCTACAATGAGCAGTTCTTC
CASSVNPSGSSSYNEQFF
>TRBD1|TRBJ1-1|TRBV9|NA
TGTGCCAGCAGCGCACCCGGGACAGGGGCAGCTTTCTTT
CASSAPGTGAAFF
>TRBD2|TRBJ2-3|TRBV9|NA
TGTGCCAGCAGCGTTTCTAGCGGGGGGTCCCTTGGCACAGATACGCAGTATTTT
CASSVSSGGSLGTDTQYF
>NA|TRBJ2-3|TRBV25-1|once
TGTGCCAGCACCTCCCGGGATACGCAGTATTTT
CASTSRDTQYF
>NA|TRBJ1-1|TRBV7-6|NA
TGTGCCAGCAGCCTGGGGGGGGCGGATACTGAAGCTTTCTTT
CASSLGGADTEAFF
>TRBD1|TRBJ2-1|TRBV4-2|once
TGTGCCAGCAGCCCCGGACAGGGGTTTAATGAGCAGTTCTTC
CASSPGQGFNEQFF